This TCR beta chain was documented in a study of blood T cell repertoires in COVID-19. The wider study: Both acute and convalescent COVID-19 samples were obtained from the United States, Italy and Spain. PBMCs, B-cell-depleted T cells, or T cells were the source of the cDNA or gDNA that made up the material.

The CDR3 spans 16 residues. Germline V lookup: CDR1 MNHEY, CDR2 SMNVEV (reference sequence). V dropped 6 bases and J dropped 6 bases, with 18 bases sitting between them. As processed by the authors: How many nucleated cells were present was estimated from reference gene primer amplification. The repertoire was sequenced with immunoSEQ multiplex PCR; TCRdb's copy has only in-frame clones and lacks some. V and J calls and clone size are as listed in that table; D and trimming were resolved from the DNA. The sample holds about 160,000 clones, roughly 91% seen once. The sample consisted of peripheral blood. This rearrangement joins TRBV27 to TRBJ1-6; unclear D gene. This receptor was obtained from a woman between 45 and 60 years old with acute or convalescent COVID-19. The CDR3: CASSREGLGINSPLHF. The DNA of the CDR3 is TGTGCCAGCAGCCGGGAGGGTTTAGGGATTAATTCACCCCTCCACTTT.